This is a list of T cell receptor beta chains from one sample in a study of blood T cell repertoires in COVID-19. Here immunoSEQ multiplex PCR was the method, and the copy in TCRdb shows in-frame clones only, minus some. This sample has 160,000 or so clones; around four fifths occur once, and the top ten carry around 7%. The sample comprised peripheral blood. The receptors shown here come from a man aged 65 to 85 with active or convalescent COVID-19. The conserved cysteine and the conserved F or W are not part of the CDR3 here.

v_call	cdr3_length	j_call	cdr3_aa
TRBV6-5	10	TRBJ1-2	ASGGEGEGYT
TRBV7-9	13	TRBJ2-7	ASTGTSGLSYEQY
TRBV7-8	12	TRBJ2-5	ASSPHRVVETQY
TRBV15	15	TRBJ1-5	ATSRGRWAVSNQPQH
TRBV2	12	TRBJ1-2	ASSEGRSPGGYT
TRBV7-2	14	TRBJ1-1	ASSLARWRVGTEAF
TRBV11-2	14	TRBJ1-4	ASSFRGISPNEKLF
TRBV29-1	12	TRBJ2-1	SVKTSGRPWEQF
TRBV5-4	15	TRBJ2-1	ASSLGGGRAPYNEQF
TRBV29-1	11	TRBJ1-1	SVVAGGATEAF
TRBV11-2	12	TRBJ2-1	ASSLKISLNEQF
TRBV6-2/TRBV6-3	15	TRBJ2-1	ASSRGGKRGGLHEQF
TRBV15	12	TRBJ1-2	ATSRVGRNYGYT
TRBV10-1	11	TRBJ1-2	ASINRGLYGYT
TRBV27	12	TRBJ1-5	ASSFSGANQPQH
TRBV29-1	11	TRBJ1-1	SGDRGRETEAF
TRBV7-2	13	TRBJ1-1	ASSPLGSGNTEAF
TRBV11-3	13	TRBJ2-1	ASSLGGTGNNEQF
TRBV18	11	TRBJ1-5	ASSPGGDQPQH
TRBV5-1	13	TRBJ1-3	ASSPSWGQGNTIY
TRBV30	13	TRBJ2-7	AWSITGGPSYEQY
TRBV30	13	TRBJ1-4	AWRPRDRSSEKLF
TRBV5-6	12	TRBJ1-2	ASNLRQSVYGYT
TRBV7-2	14	TRBJ2-5	ATKLSSGRAQETQY
TRBV5-1	12	TRBJ1-3	ASSLDSPPNTIY
TRBV4-2	11	TRBJ1-2	ASSPAQGYGYT
TRBV18	14	TRBJ1-1	ASSPTQGRGGTEAF
TRBV21-1	9	TRBJ1-1	FTGFDTEAF
TRBV5-1	13	TRBJ2-7	ASSLVPGQGGEQY
TRBV5-1	13	TRBJ2-7	ASSPRTGTDDEQY
TRBV12-5	14	TRBJ2-3	ASGLGVGGGPDTQY
TRBV10-3	12	TRBJ1-1	AISESRESTEAF
TRBV30	11	TRBJ1-2	AWSYRSSPLYT
TRBV2	14	TRBJ1-4	ASSGKGGGTNEKLF
TRBV18	11	TRBJ1-2	ASSPFPVRGYT
TRBV10-3	12	TRBJ1-6	AISGQGNNSPLH
TRBV30	12	TRBJ1-5	AWSVGAGNQPQH
TRBV11-1	12	TRBJ2-5	ASSRLAGPETQY
TRBV12-3/TRBV12-4	9	TRBJ1-1	ASSLGPLAF
TRBV30	10	TRBJ1-2	AWSVGMGGYT
TRBV3-1/TRBV3-2	13	TRBJ2-1	ASKHSGVSYNEQF
TRBV27	14	TRBJ1-5	ASSFSGTGGDQPQH